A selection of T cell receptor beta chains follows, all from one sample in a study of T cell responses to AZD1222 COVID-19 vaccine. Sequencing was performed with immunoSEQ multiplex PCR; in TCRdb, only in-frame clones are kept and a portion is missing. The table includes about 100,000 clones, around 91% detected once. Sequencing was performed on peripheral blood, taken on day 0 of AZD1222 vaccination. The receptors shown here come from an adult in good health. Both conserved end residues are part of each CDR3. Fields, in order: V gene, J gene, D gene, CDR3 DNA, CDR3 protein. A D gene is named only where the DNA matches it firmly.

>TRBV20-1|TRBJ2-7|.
TGCAGTGCTAGGGGCGGCTACGAGCAGTACTTC
CSARGGYEQYF
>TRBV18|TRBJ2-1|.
TGTGCCAGCTCCCAAGAAGCAAACAATGAGCAGTTCTTC
CASSQEANNEQFF
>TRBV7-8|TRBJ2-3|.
TGTGCCAGCAGTGGGAGGGGGAGGGGAGATACGCAGTATTTT
CASSGRGRGDTQYF
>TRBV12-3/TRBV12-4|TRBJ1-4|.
TGTGCCAGCAGACTCAGGCCGGGACTTGAGGTGTTTTTT
CASRLRPGLEVFF
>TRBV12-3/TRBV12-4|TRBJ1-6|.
TGTGCCAGCAGTTTAGCCGCAGGACCCCCCCTCCACTTT
CASSLAAGPPLHF
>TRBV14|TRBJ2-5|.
TGTGCCAGCAGTCAGACAGGTCTTGGAGAGACCCAGTACTTC
CASSQTGLGETQYF
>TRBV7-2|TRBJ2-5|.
TGTGCCAGCAGCTTAGTCGCCCGGCAAGAGACCCAGTACTTC
CASSLVARQETQYF
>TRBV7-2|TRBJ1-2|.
TGTGCCAGCAGCTTAGCGCCCGGTTCGGCATATGGCTACACCTTC
CASSLAPGSAYGYTF
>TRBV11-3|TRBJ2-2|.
TGTGCCAGCAGCTTAGTCTTGGGGTTCCCCGGGGAGCTGTTTTTT
CASSLVLGFPGELFF
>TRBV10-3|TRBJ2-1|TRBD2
TGTGCCGGGGGCGCGAGCGGGGGCACGAAAGAGCAGTTCTTC
CAGGASGGTKEQFF
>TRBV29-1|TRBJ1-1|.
TGCAGCGTCAGGGGTGGTCCTGAAGCTTTCTTT
CSVRGGPEAFF
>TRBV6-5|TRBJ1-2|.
TGTGCCAGCAGTCCAACAGGGCTGGCTAACTATGGCTACACCTTC
CASSPTGLANYGYTF
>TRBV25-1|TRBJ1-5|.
TGTGCCAGCAGTGATAGACCATTCCAGCCCCAGCATTTT
CASSDRPFQPQHF
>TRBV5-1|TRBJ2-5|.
TGCGCCAGCAGCTTGGTGGCGCGGGGGACAGTTGAGACCCAGTACTTC
CASSLVARGTVETQYF
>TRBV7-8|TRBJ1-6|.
TGTGCCAGCAGGCCTGCGGGATCGGTCTCACCCCTCCACTTT
CASRPAGSVSPLHF